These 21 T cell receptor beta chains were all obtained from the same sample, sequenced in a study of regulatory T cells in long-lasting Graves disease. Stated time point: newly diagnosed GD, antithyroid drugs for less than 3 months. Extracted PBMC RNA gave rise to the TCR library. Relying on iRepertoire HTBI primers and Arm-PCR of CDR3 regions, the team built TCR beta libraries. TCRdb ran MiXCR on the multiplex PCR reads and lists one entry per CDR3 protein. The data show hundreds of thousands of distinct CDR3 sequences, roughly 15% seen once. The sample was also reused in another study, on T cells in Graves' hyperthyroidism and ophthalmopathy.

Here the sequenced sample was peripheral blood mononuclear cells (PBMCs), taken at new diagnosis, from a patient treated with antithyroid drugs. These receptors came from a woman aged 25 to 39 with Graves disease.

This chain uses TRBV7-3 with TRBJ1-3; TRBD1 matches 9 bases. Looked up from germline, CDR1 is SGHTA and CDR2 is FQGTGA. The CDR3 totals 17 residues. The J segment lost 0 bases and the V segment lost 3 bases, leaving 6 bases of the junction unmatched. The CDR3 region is CASSFPWDRDSGNTIYF. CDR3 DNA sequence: TGTGCCAGCAGCTTCCCATGGGACAGGGACTCTGGAAACACCATATATTTT.

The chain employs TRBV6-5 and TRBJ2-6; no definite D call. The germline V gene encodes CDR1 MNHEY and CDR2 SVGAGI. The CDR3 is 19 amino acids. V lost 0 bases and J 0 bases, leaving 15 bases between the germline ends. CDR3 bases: TGTGCCAGCAGTTACTCTAGGCTTTCCCCCAACTCTGGGGCCAACGTCCTGACTTTC. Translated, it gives CASSYSRLSPNSGANVLTF.

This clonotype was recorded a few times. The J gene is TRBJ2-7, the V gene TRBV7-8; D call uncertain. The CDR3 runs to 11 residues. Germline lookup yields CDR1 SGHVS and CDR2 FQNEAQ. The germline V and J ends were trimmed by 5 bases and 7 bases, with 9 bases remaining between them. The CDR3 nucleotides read TGTGCCAGCAGCCAGGCCCAGGAGCAGTACTTC. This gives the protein CASSQAQEQYF.

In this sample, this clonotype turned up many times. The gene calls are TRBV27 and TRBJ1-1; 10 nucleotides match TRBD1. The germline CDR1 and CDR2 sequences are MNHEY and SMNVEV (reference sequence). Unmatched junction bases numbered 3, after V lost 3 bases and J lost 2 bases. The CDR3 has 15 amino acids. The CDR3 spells CASSLGQGINTEAFF. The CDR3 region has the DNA TGTGCCAGCAGTTTGGGACAGGGGATAAACACTGAAGCTTTCTTT.

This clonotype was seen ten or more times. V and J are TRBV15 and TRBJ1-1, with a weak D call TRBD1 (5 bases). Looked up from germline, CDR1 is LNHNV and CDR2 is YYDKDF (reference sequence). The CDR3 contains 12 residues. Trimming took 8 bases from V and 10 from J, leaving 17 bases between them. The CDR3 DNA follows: TGTGCCACCTGGGACTCCTCCGGTGCAGCTTTCTTT. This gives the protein CATWDSSGAAFF.

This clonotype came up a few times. CDR3 protein: CASSPGPGALHF. CDR3 DNA sequence: TGTGCCAGCAGTCCAGGTCCGGGGGCCCTCCACTTT. The chain uses TRBV28 and TRBJ1-6, with a weak D call TRBD1 (5 bases). Trimming shortened V by 5 bases and J by 14 bases, and 13 bases separated the two germline ends. Germline assignment: CDR1 MDHEN and CDR2 SYDVKM. The CDR3 has 12 residues.

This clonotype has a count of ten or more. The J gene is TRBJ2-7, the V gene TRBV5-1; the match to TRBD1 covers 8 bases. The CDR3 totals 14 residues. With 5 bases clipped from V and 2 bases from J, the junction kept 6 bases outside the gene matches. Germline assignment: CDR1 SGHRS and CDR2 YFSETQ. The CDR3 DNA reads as TGCGCCAGCAGTAAGGGGACAGGAACCTACGAGCAGTACTTC. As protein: CASSKGTGTYEQYF.

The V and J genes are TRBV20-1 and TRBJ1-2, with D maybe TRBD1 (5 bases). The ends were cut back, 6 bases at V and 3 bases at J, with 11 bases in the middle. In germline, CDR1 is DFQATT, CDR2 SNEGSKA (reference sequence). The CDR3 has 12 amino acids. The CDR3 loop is CSALGTDYGYTF. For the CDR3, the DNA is TGCAGTGCCCTCGGGACCGACTATGGCTACACCTTC.

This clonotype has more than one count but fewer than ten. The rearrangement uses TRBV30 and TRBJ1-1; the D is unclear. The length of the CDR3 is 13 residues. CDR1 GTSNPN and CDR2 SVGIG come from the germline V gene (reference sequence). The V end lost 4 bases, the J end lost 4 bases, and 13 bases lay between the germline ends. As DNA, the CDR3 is TGTGCCTGGATTGGACTCCCTGTCACTGAAGCTTTCTTT. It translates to CAWIGLPVTEAFF.

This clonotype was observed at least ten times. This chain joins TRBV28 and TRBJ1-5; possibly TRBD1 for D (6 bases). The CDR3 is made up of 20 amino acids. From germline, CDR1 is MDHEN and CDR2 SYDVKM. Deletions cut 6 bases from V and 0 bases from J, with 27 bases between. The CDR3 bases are TGTGCCAGCAGCAATCGCGAAACAGGGATGGGGGCATATAGCAATCAGCCCCAGCATTTT. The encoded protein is CASSNRETGMGAYSNQPQHF.

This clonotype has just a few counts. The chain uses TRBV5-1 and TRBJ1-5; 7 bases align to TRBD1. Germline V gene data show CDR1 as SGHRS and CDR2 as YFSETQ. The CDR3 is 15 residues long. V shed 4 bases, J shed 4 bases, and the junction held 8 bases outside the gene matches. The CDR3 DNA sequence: TGCGCCAGCAGCCCACAGGGGCCAGAGAATCAGCCCCAGCATTTT. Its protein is CASSPQGPENQPQHF. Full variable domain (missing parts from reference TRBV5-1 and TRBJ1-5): KAGVTQTPRYLIKTRGQQVTLSCSPISGHRSVSWYQQTPGQGLQFLFEYFSETQRNKGNFPGRFSGRQFSNSRSEMNVSTLELGDSALYLCASSPQGPENQPQHFGDGTRLSIL.

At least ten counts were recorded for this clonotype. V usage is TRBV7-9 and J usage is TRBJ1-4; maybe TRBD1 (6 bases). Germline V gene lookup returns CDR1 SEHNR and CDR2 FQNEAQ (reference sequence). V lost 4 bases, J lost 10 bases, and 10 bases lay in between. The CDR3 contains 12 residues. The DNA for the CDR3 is TGTGCCAGCAGCTACCAGGGGTTAAAACTGTTTTTT. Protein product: CASSYQGLKLFF.

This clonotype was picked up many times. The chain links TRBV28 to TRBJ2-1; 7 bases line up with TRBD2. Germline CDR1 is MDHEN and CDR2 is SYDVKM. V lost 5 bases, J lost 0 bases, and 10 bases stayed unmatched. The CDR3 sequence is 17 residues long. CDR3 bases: TGTGCCAGCAGTCCAGGACTAGGCGAAATCTCCTACAATGAGCAGTTCTTC. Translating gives CASSPGLGEISYNEQFF.

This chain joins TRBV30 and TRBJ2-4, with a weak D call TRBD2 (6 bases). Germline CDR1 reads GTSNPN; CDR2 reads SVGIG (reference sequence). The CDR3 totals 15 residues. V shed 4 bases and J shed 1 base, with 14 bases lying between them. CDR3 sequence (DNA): TGTGCCTGGAACCTCGGGAGAGGGGCCAAAAACATTCAGTACTTC. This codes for CAWNLGRGAKNIQYF.

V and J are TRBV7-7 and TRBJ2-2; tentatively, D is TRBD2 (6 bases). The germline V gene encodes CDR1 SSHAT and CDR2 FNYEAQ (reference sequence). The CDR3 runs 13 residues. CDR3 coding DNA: TGTGCTAGCGGTCTCCTGGGGCCCGGGGAGCTGTTTTTT. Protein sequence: CASGLLGPGELFF.

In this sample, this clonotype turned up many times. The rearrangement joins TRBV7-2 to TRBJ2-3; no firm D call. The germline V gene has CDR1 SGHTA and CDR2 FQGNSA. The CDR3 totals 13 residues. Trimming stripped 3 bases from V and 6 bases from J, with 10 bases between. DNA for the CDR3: TGTGCCAGCAGCTTGTCCTTGCCGGATACGCAGTATTTT. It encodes CASSLSLPDTQYF.

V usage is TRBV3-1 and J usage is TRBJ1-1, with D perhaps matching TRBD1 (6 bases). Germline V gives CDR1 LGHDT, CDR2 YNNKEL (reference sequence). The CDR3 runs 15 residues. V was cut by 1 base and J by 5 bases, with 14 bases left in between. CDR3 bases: TGTGCCAGCAGCCAAGGACAGGCGGGGCTGACTGAAGCTTTCTTT. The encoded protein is CASSQGQAGLTEAFF.

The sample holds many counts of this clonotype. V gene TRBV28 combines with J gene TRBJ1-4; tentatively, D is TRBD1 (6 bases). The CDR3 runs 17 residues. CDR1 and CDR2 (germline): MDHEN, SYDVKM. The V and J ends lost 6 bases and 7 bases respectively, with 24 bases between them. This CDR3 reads CASSDPASRGSFEKLFF. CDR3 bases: TGTGCCAGCAGCGATCCCGCTTCCAGGGGATCCTTTGAAAAACTGTTTTTT. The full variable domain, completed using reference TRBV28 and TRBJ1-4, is DVKVTQSSRYLVKRTGEKVFLECVQDMDHENMFWYRQDPGLGLRLIYFSYDVKMKEKGDIPEGYSVSREKKERFSLILESASTNQTSMYLCASSDPASRGSFEKLFFGSGTQLSVL.

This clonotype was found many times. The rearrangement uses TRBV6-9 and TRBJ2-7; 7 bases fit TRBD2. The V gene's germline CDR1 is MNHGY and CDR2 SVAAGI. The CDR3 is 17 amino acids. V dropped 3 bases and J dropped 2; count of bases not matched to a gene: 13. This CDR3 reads CASSYAGRLAETYEQYF. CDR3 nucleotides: TGTGCCAGCAGTTACGCTGGTCGGCTAGCGGAAACCTACGAGCAGTACTTC.

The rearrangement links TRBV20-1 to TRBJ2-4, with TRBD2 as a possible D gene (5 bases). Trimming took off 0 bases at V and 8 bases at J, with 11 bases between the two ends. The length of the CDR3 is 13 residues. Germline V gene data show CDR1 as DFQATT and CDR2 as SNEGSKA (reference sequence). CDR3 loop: CSARDVVGDIQYF. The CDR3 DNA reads TGCAGTGCTAGAGACGTAGTGGGAGACATTCAGTACTTC.

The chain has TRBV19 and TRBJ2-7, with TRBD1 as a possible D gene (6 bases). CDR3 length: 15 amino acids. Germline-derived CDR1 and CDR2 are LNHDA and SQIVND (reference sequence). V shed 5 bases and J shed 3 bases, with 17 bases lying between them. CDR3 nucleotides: TGTGCCAGTAGTGATATTAGGACAGCTGGCTACGAGCAGTACTTC. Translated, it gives CASSDIRTAGYEQYF.